This T cell receptor (beta chain) was retrieved from a study of T cells in Graves' hyperthyroidism and ophthalmopathy. This CDR3 comprises 14 residues. Trimming removed 2 bases from V and 10 bases from J, with 16 bases in between. From germline, CDR1 is SGDLS and CDR2 YYNGEE. TCR beta CDR3 region amplification was performed from RNA transcripts. In the first-round RT-PCR of the TCR CDR3, the HTBI primer set was used. TCRdb recomputed calls from the multiplex PCR reads with MiXCR, one row per CDR3 protein. The sample includes about 640,000 distinct CDR3 sequences, around 21% of them seen just once. The rearrangement joins TRBV9 to TRBJ2-1, with D perhaps matching TRBD1 or TRBD2 (5 bases each). Specimen: blood. The clonotype originates from a man younger than 40 with Graves' ophthalmopathy. CDR3 DNA sequence: TGTGCCAGCAGCGTCACCCTGGCTGGGGGAGAGCAGTTCTTC. Protein sequence: CASSVTLAGGEQFF.